These T cell receptor beta chains were read from a single sample in a study of regulatory T cells in long-lasting Graves disease. TCRdb reprocessed the multiplex PCR reads via MiXCR and lists one record per CDR3 protein. Here the sample spans 500,000 to 700,000 distinct CDR3 sequences, roughly 15% being singletons. Another study also made use of these data, one on T cells in Graves' hyperthyroidism and ophthalmopathy.

Here the sequenced sample was peripheral blood mononuclear cells (PBMCs), taken at new diagnosis, from a patient treated with antithyroid drugs. The receptors here all came from a woman in her twenties or thirties with Graves disease. Both conserved end residues are part of each CDR3. Fields, in order: J gene, V gene, D gene, clone size, CDR3 DNA, CDR3 protein. D genes are given only for firm matches. A clone size is listed for some rows: how often the clone was seen (once, few, many), or a class if it is expanded.

>TRBJ2-4|TRBV28|TRBD2|few
TGTGCCAGCAGTTTCGGGCGAGGTAGCGGGAGGGCCCGGGAAAACATTCAGTACTTC
CASSFGRGSGRARENIQYF
>TRBJ2-3|TRBV6-1|TRBD2|few
TGTGCCAGCAGAAACACTGGAGCGGGACTAGTCGGCACGCAGTATTTT
CASRNTGAGLVGTQYF
>TRBJ2-7|TRBV7-9|TRBD1|few
TGTGCCAGCAGCTCCGCTGACAGGGGCGTCTACGAGCAGTACTTC
CASSSADRGVYEQYF
>TRBJ2-1|TRBV2|NA|NA
TGTGCCAGCAGTGATGGCAGGGAACCCTACAATGAGCAGTTCTTC
CASSDGREPYNEQFF
>TRBJ2-3|TRBV20-1|TRBD2|NA
TGCAGTGCTAGATCCCCTTGGACTAGCGGAATAACAGATACGCAGTATTTT
CSARSPWTSGITDTQYF
>TRBJ2-3|TRBV20-1|TRBD2|many
TGCAGTGCCACCGGGACTAGGACAGATACGCAGTATTTT
CSATGTRTDTQYF
>TRBJ2-1|TRBV4-1|TRBD2|NA
TGCGCCAGCAGCCAAGATAGAGCGGGGGTATACAATGAGCAGTTCTTC
CASSQDRAGVYNEQFF
>TRBJ2-3|TRBV7-3|NA|few
TGTGCCAGCAGCTCGAGCGGGTTAACTTTTAGCACAGATACGCAGTATTTT
CASSSSGLTFSTDTQYF
>TRBJ1-5|TRBV3-1|NA|NA
TGTGCCAGCAGCCAAGAAGGGGTTCAGCCCCAGCATTTT
CASSQEGVQPQHF
>TRBJ1-5|TRBV30|NA|few
TGTGCCTGGAGTGGGGGGCAGAGCAATCAGCCCCAGCATTTT
CAWSGGQSNQPQHF
>TRBJ2-7|TRBV3-1|NA|few
TGTGCCAGCAGCCAAGAAAGTGTTCTTCACTCCGAGCAGTACTTC
CASSQESVLHSEQYF
>TRBJ2-1|TRBV19|NA|few
TGTGCCAGTAGTACGTTAGGTTATGGGGCGTACAATGAGCAGTTCTTC
CASSTLGYGAYNEQFF
>TRBJ1-1|TRBV30|NA|few
TGTGCTGCATTAGTCCTGAACACTGAAGCTTTCTTT
CAALVLNTEAFF
>TRBJ1-1|TRBV19|TRBD1|many
TGTGCCAGTAGTACGTTGACAGGGGGCACTGAAGCTTTCTTT
CASSTLTGGTEAFF
>TRBJ1-2|TRBV6-5|NA|many
TGTGCCAGCAGTTACGCGAACCGGGTCCAATATGGCTACACCTTC
CASSYANRVQYGYTF
>TRBJ1-1|TRBV9|NA|many
TGTGCCAGCAGCCTAAGCTCCGGCACTGAAGCTTTCTTT
CASSLSSGTEAFF
>TRBJ2-7|TRBV29-1|TRBD2|NA
TGCAGCGTGGGGGATTCTAGCGGAAAAGCCTACGAGCAGTACTTC
CSVGDSSGKAYEQYF
>TRBJ2-3|TRBV9|NA|NA
TGTGCCAGCAGCCAAGAAAGTGGGGCCGCGCAGGCAAGCACAGATACGCAGTATTTT
CASSQESGAAQASTDTQYF
>TRBJ2-5|TRBV28|NA|many
TGTGCCAGCAGTTTCCGGGGGCGTACCGAGACCCAGTACTTC
CASSFRGRTETQYF
>TRBJ1-1|TRBV20-1|NA|many
TGCAGTGCTAGGGTAACAGGGAGCCCCCTCCTGAACACTGAAGCTTTCTTT
CSARVTGSPLLNTEAFF
>TRBJ2-2|TRBV12-3/TRBV12-4|TRBD1|NA
TGTGCCAGCAGTTCTCGGGACAGTTACACCGGGGAGCTGTTTTTT
CASSSRDSYTGELFF
>TRBJ2-2|TRBV20-1|NA|many
TGCAGCGTACGCGGGACCGGGGAGCTGTTTTTT
CSVRGTGELFF
>TRBJ1-1|TRBV6-5|TRBD1|many
TGTGCCAGCAGTTACAGCGGCAGGGGGCTTAAGACTGAAGCTTTCTTT
CASSYSGRGLKTEAFF
>TRBJ2-3|TRBV4-1|NA|few
TGCGCCAGCAGCTCCCCTGGGAGGAGGGCGGCGGATACGCAGTATTTT
CASSSPGRRAADTQYF
>TRBJ2-3|TRBV7-9|NA|NA
TGTGCCAGCAGCTTAGAATATCCAGCAGATACGCAGTATTTT
CASSLEYPADTQYF
>TRBJ1-1|TRBV30|NA|many
TGTGCCTGGAGAGGGGGACGGGGCACTGAAGCTTTCTTT
CAWRGGRGTEAFF
>TRBJ2-5|TRBV18|NA|NA
TGTGCCAGCTCACGCAGAGGACAGCAGAAAGAGACCCAGTACTTC
CASSRRGQQKETQYF
>TRBJ1-2|TRBV9|NA|many
TGTGCCAGCAGCGCCCCCAGGGAAGGCTACACCTTC
CASSAPREGYTF
>TRBJ2-2|TRBV20-1|NA|few
TGCAGTGCTAGATATCGGGGGCGTACCGGGGAGCTGTTTTTT
CSARYRGRTGELFF
>TRBJ2-1|TRBV6-1|NA|many
TGTGCCAGCAGTGAAAGGTTTATTGGAGAAGCGGCCCGATTTAGGGTGCAGTTCTTC
CASSERFIGEAARFRVQFF
>TRBJ2-1|TRBV4-1|TRBD1|NA
TGCGCCAGCAGCCAAGTGGGACAGGGATCCCCGAGCTCCTACAATGAGCAGTTCTTC
CASSQVGQGSPSSYNEQFF
>TRBJ2-1|TRBV6-1|NA|NA
TGTGCCACCAGTGGGTCTAGGTTCCGGGACAATGAGCAGTTCTTC
CATSGSRFRDNEQFF
>TRBJ1-2|TRBV11-2|TRBD1|NA
TGTGCCAGCACGTCCAGCGGCAGGGGGCGCGAAGAAGGTCGGAGCTACACCTTC
CASTSSGRGREEGRSYTF
>TRBJ2-7|TRBV20-1|TRBD2|many
TGCAGTGCTCGGAACCCCGGGACTAGCTTCTCCTACGAGCAGTACTTC
CSARNPGTSFSYEQYF
>TRBJ1-1|TRBV4-2|NA|NA
TGTGCCAGCACCCCATTCGTTTCACAAGAAGCTTTCTTT
CASTPFVSQEAFF